Listed below are T cell receptor beta chains from one sample, sequenced in a study of T cell repertoires in cytomegalovirus infection. TCRdb reprocessed the reads via MiXCR and lists one record per CDR3 protein. The sample has roughly 230,000 distinct CDR3 sequences; over 15% are singletons. Specimen: CD8+ T cells from PBMCs. These receptor sequences come from a human donor in good health (CMV status not recorded). Some clones in this sample may be carry-over from other donors' samples. Each CDR3 is given with its conserved first and last residue. The D gene is left open where the match is weak. Size is stated for part of the rows, as once, few or many counts, or as a class when the clone is expanded.

V,D,size,J,CDR3,DNA
TRBV7-9,-,few,TRBJ2-5,CASSLVRALTSEPGLGKTQYF,TGTGCCAGCAGCTTAGTACGAGCTCTTACCTCAGAACCGGGACTTGGCAAGACCCAGTACTTC
TRBV27,-,-,TRBJ1-4,CASSLWQGDEKLFF,TGTGCCAGCAGTTTGTGGCAGGGTGATGAAAAACTGTTTTTT
TRBV12-3/TRBV12-4,-,many,TRBJ2-5,CASSLGGPRETQYF,TGTGCCAGCAGTTTAGGAGGGCCGCGCGAGACCCAGTACTTC
TRBV14,TRBD1,-,TRBJ1-4,CASSPPIATGQVWGEKLFF,TGTGCCAGCAGCCCACCGATCGCCACAGGACAGGTCTGGGGTGAAAAACTGTTTTTT
TRBV5-6,-,-,TRBJ1-5,CASSLGRAPGQPQHF,TGTGCCAGCAGCTTGGGCAGGGCCCCCGGGCAGCCCCAGCATTTT
TRBV7-2,-,many,TRBJ1-2,CASSPEGGSLWSYGYTF,TGTGCCAGCAGCCCAGAAGGGGGATCCCTATGGAGCTATGGCTACACCTTC
TRBV29-1,TRBD1,-,TRBJ2-7,CSVAPGQVAYEQYF,TGCAGCGTTGCCCCGGGACAGGTGGCCTACGAGCAGTACTTC
TRBV7-6,-,many,TRBJ2-3,CASSLMEPHGTDTQYF,TGTGCCAGCAGCTTAATGGAACCCCACGGCACAGATACGCAGTATTTT
TRBV28,-,-,TRBJ2-2,CASSFPRVRFLNTGELFF,TGTGCCAGCAGTTTCCCGCGGGTTCGGTTTTTGAACACCGGGGAGCTGTTTTTT
TRBV4-1,-,-,TRBJ1-6,CASSQGTGTYVTRALHF,TGCGCCAGCAGCCAAGGGACCGGGACGTACGTTACCCGGGCCCTCCACTTT
TRBV7-6,-,few,TRBJ2-1,CASSLGNRASYNEQFF,TGTGCCAGCAGCTTAGGTAACAGGGCTTCCTACAATGAGCAGTTCTTC
TRBV12-3/TRBV12-4,-,-,TRBJ2-2,CAISRGGNTGELFF,TGTGCCATCAGCCGCGGGGGCAACACCGGGGAGCTGTTTTTT
TRBV27,-,-,TRBJ2-7,CASSHTGMGTYEQYF,TGTGCCAGCAGTCATACCGGGATGGGAACCTACGAGCAGTACTTC
TRBV7-8,TRBD2,many,TRBJ2-2,CASSLVAGGPGELFF,TGTGCCAGCAGCTTAGTAGCGGGGGGGCCCGGGGAGCTGTTTTTT
TRBV19,-,-,TRBJ1-3,CASSIVGNTIYF,TGTGCCAGTAGTATTGTGGGAAACACCATATATTTT
TRBV5-1,-,few,TRBJ2-5,CASTLSGGRAETQYF,TGCGCCAGCACCCTGTCCGGGGGGCGGGCGGAGACCCAGTACTTC
TRBV3-1,-,few,TRBJ2-5,CASSQATLQETQYF,TGTGCCAGCAGCCAAGCTACCCTACAAGAGACCCAGTACTTC
TRBV6-2/TRBV6-3,TRBD1,many,TRBJ1-5,CASSYRLRQGVSSLDQPQHF,TGTGCCAGCAGCTACCGACTAAGACAGGGGGTATCAAGTCTTGATCAGCCCCAGCATTTT
TRBV7-9,-,few,TRBJ2-3,CASSSQSDGTDTQYF,TGTGCCAGCAGCTCCCAATCGGACGGCACAGATACGCAGTATTTT
TRBV7-2,-,many,TRBJ1-2,CASSLVTGSGYGYTF,TGTGCCAGCAGCTTAGTTACGGGATCGGGCTATGGCTACACCTTC
TRBV20-1,-,many,TRBJ2-1,CSAVTLQGPNEQFF,TGCAGTGCTGTGACTCTTCAGGGCCCTAATGAGCAGTTCTTC
TRBV20-1,TRBD1,-,TRBJ1-5,CSARGRNTGTGGDQPQHF,TGCAGTGCTAGAGGCCGAAACACCGGGACAGGAGGGGATCAGCCCCAGCATTTT
TRBV7-8,TRBD1,many,TRBJ1-1,CASSRDRGGVLDTEAFF,TGTGCCAGCAGCCGGGACAGGGGAGGGGTCTTGGACACTGAAGCTTTCTTT
TRBV4-1,-,once,TRBJ2-7,CASSHLQGKVYEQYF,TGTGCCAGCTCTCATTTACAGGGTAAGGTCTACGAGCAGTACTTC
TRBV6-5,-,many,TRBJ1-2,CASSYSGDRGYTF,TGTGCCAGCAGTTACTCGGGGGATCGTGGCTACACCTTC
TRBV7-8,TRBD1,many,TRBJ2-1,CASSSTGTGGDFPYNEQFF,TGTGCCAGCAGCTCTACCGGGACAGGGGGCGACTTTCCCTACAATGAGCAGTTCTTC
TRBV7-4,-,-,TRBJ1-1,CASLRTGRPGDTEAFF,TGTGCCAGCTTGAGGACGGGACGTCCGGGGGACACTGAAGCTTTCTTT
TRBV2,-,few,TRBJ2-1,CASSEKPSSYNEQFF,TGTGCCAGCAGTGAAAAGCCTAGCTCCTACAATGAGCAGTTCTTC
TRBV5-1,TRBD1,-,TRBJ2-2,CASSLGTGQAGELFF,TGCGCCAGCAGCTTGGGGACAGGCCAGGCCGGGGAGCTGTTTTTT
TRBV9,-,-,TRBJ2-7,CASSGGGVGYEQYF,TGTGCCAGCAGCGGAGGAGGGGTCGGGTACGAGCAGTACTTC
TRBV4-1,-,-,TRBJ2-6,CASSQVLVQASGANVLTF,TGCGCCAGCAGCCAAGTTTTAGTGCAGGCCTCTGGGGCCAACGTCCTGACTTTC
TRBV7-9,-,few,TRBJ2-7,CASSLLPYEQYF,TGTGCCAGCAGCTTACTACCCTACGAGCAGTACTTC
TRBV28,-,many,TRBJ2-5,CASSFTGGLETQYF,TGTGCCAGCAGTTTCACGGGGGGCTTAGAGACCCAGTACTTC
TRBV20-1,-,many,TRBJ2-7,CSASLPPAEQYF,TGCAGTGCTAGTCTGCCACCCGCCGAGCAGTACTTC
TRBV28,-,-,TRBJ2-7,CASTLRAVPLIFEQYF,TGTGCCAGCACTCTCAGAGCGGTCCCTTTGATTTTTGAGCAGTACTTC
TRBV7-9,-,many,TRBJ1-2,CASSPGDAKGYTF,TGTGCCAGCAGCCCGGGTGACGCGAAAGGCTACACCTTC
TRBV7-2,TRBD2,many,TRBJ2-1,CASSLYPGLAGGHEQFF,TGTGCCAGCAGCTTATACCCGGGACTAGCGGGGGGGCACGAGCAGTTCTTC
TRBV15,-,many,TRBJ1-5,CATSQSRGNQPQHF,TGTGCCACCAGCCAGTCCCGAGGCAATCAGCCCCAGCATTTT
TRBV5-1,TRBD1,many,TRBJ2-1,CASDKAGGSYNEQFF,TGCGCCAGCGATAAGGCAGGGGGCTCCTACAATGAGCAGTTCTTC
TRBV28,-,many,TRBJ1-2,CASSTDNGQLYGYTF,TGTGCCAGCAGTACAGACAACGGGCAACTCTATGGCTACACCTTC
TRBV11-2,-,many,TRBJ1-2,CASSPGGFDYGYTF,TGTGCCAGCAGCCCGGGGGGGTTTGACTATGGCTACACCTTC
TRBV29-1,TRBD1,many,TRBJ2-7,CSVEPVGDREGEQYF,TGCAGCGTTGAACCGGTAGGGGACAGGGAAGGCGAGCAGTACTTC
TRBV7-6,-,many,TRBJ2-1,CASSTRSYNEQFF,TGTGCCAGCAGCACGCGGTCCTACAATGAGCAGTTCTTC
TRBV12-3/TRBV12-4,TRBD2,many,TRBJ2-3,CASSRGSGGASGTDTQYF,TGTGCCAGCAGTAGGGGTAGCGGGGGGGCTTCCGGCACAGATACGCAGTATTTT
TRBV7-9,-,many,TRBJ2-5,CASSLIAQGGETQYF,TGTGCCAGCAGCTTAATAGCACAGGGTGGAGAGACCCAGTACTTC
TRBV27,TRBD2,-,TRBJ2-7,CASTPYSGGAIGEQYF,TGTGCCAGCACCCCCTACAGCGGGGGGGCAATAGGAGAGCAGTACTTC
TRBV5-4,-,-,TRBJ2-7,CASSFSSGNSYEQYF,TGTGCCAGCAGCTTTTCGTCGGGGAACTCCTACGAGCAGTACTTC
TRBV7-6,-,-,TRBJ1-1,CASSLQFPAEAFF,TGTGCCAGCAGCTTACAGTTCCCAGCCGAAGCTTTCTTT
TRBV19,-,few,TRBJ2-7,CASSITEGLEQYF,TGTGCCAGTAGTATCACGGAGGGTCTGGAGCAGTACTTC
TRBV7-6,TRBD2,many,TRBJ2-1,CASSLTLAAYNEQFF,TGTGCCAGCAGCTTAACCCTAGCGGCATACAATGAGCAGTTCTTC
TRBV6-2/TRBV6-3,-,-,TRBJ2-3,CASSFNPGLSRADTQYF,TGTGCCAGCAGTTTCAACCCTGGTCTTTCAAGAGCAGATACGCAGTATTTT
TRBV7-2,-,many,TRBJ2-5,CASSRGGPLLETQYF,TGTGCCAGTTCCAGGGGGGGCCCCCTTCTGGAGACCCAGTACTTC
TRBV28,-,-,TRBJ1-5,CASSLRGGNQPQHF,TGTGCCAGCAGTTTGAGGGGGGGCAATCAGCCCCAGCATTTT
TRBV20-1,TRBD1,-,TRBJ1-1,CSARDRDRGITEAFF,TGCAGTGCTAGAGACCGGGACAGGGGAATCACTGAAGCTTTCTTT
TRBV20-1,TRBD1,many,TRBJ1-1,CSAPGGYTEAFF,TGCAGTGCACCAGGGGGATACACTGAAGCTTTCTTT
TRBV29-1,TRBD2,-,TRBJ2-1,CSVEGASGGYNEQFF,TGCAGCGTTGAAGGCGCTAGCGGGGGGTACAATGAGCAGTTCTTC
TRBV11-1,-,many,TRBJ2-2,CASSDGQFGFPGELFF,TGTGCCAGCAGCGATGGACAGTTCGGTTTCCCCGGGGAGCTGTTTTTT